The 28 T cell receptor beta chains below come from one sample, sequenced in a study of CD8 T cells in Susac syndrome. Random-hexamer reverse transcription was applied to about 0.45 to 1 ug RNA. One entry per CDR3 protein, called by TCRdb with MiXCR from the immunoSEQ multiplex PCR reads. The sample has 200,000 to 300,000 distinct CDR3 sequences; about 96% are singletons. The sequenced sample was CD4+ T cells from PBMCs. The receptors derive from a human donor with Susac syndrome.

The CDR3 nucleotides are TGCAGCGCGTTTCTTGCCAAAAACATTCAGTACTTC. Its translation: CSAFLAKNIQYF. V gene TRBV20-1 combines with J gene TRBJ2-4; D is undetermined. This CDR3 is 12 amino acids long. Germline V CDR1 and CDR2: DFQATT, SNEGSKA (reference sequence).

The V and J genes are TRBV20-1 and TRBJ2-5, with 7 bases fitting TRBD2. V lost 3 bases, J lost 5 bases, and 6 bases stayed unmatched. This CDR3 is 13 amino acids long. Germline-derived CDR1 and CDR2 are DFQATT and SNEGSKA (reference sequence). CDR3 coding DNA: TGCAGTGCTAGTCTACTAGCGCAGGAGACCCAGTACTTC. Its translation: CSASLLAQETQYF.

The V call is TRBV18, the J call TRBJ1-5; a possible D gene is TRBD1 (6 bases). Germline assignment: CDR1 KGHSH and CDR2 LQKENI. The CDR3 runs to 15 residues. V was pared by 4 bases and J by 0 bases, with 10 bases between. This CDR3 is CASSRDTGSNQPQHF. CDR3 bases: TGTGCCAGCTCACGGGACACGGGTAGCAATCAGCCCCAGCATTTT. The variable domain in full, with the rest retrieved from reference TRBV18 and TRBJ1-5, is NAGVMQNPRHLVRRRGQEARLRCSPMKGHSHVYWYRQLPEEGLKFMVYLQKENIIDESGMPKERFSAEFPKEGPSILRIQQVVRGDSAAYFCASSRDTGSNQPQHFGDGTRLSIL.

The chain links TRBV5-4 to TRBJ2-5; 11 bases align to TRBD1. The trim removed 4 bases at V and 4 bases at J, leaving 6 bases unmatched. The length of the CDR3 is 15 residues. Per the germline V gene, CDR1 is SGHNT and CDR2 is YYREEE (reference sequence). CDR3 nucleotides: TGTGCCAGCAGCCCCGGGACAGGGGGTTTAGAGACCCAGTACTTC. Translated, it gives CASSPGTGGLETQYF.

The chain couples TRBV30 to TRBJ1-2; possible D gene TRBD1, 6 bases. Trimming left V 3 bases short and J 8 bases short, with 13 bases between. CDR1 and CDR2 from the germline V gene are GTSNPN and SVGIG (reference sequence). The CDR3 runs 12 residues. CDR3: CAWSTQGYGYTF. CDR3 DNA: TGTGCCTGGAGCACACAGGGTTACGGCTACACCTTC.

In this sample, this clonotype turned up once. The CDR3 reads CASSPTPRETQYF. CDR3 in DNA: TGTGCCAGCTCACCTACTCCCCGGGAGACCCAGTACTTC. The gene calls are TRBV18 and TRBJ2-5, with D hard to call. Germline V gene lookup returns CDR1 KGHSH and CDR2 LQKENI. The CDR3 is 13 residues long. V dropped 3 bases and J dropped 5 bases, with 10 bases sitting between them. The full variable domain, completed using reference TRBV18 and TRBJ2-5, is NAGVMQNPRHLVRRRGQEARLRCSPMKGHSHVYWYRQLPEEGLKFMVYLQKENIIDESGMPKERFSAEFPKEGPSILRIQQVVRGDSAAYFCASSPTPRETQYFGPGTRLLVL.

The gene calls are TRBV6-5 and TRBJ1-2; D uncertain. V was clipped by 4 bases and J by 4 bases, with 19 bases between them. Germline lookup yields CDR1 MNHEY and CDR2 SVGAGI. CDR3 length: 16 residues. The CDR3 sequence is CASSSSARVEPYGYTF. CDR3 bases: TGTGCCAGCAGTTCCAGTGCACGAGTGGAGCCCTATGGCTACACCTTC.

The CDR3 DNA follows: TGTGCCAGTAGTATAGGGTTTCGGGCCAAAAACATTCAGTACTTC. Translation: CASSIGFRAKNIQYF. The V gene is TRBV19, the J gene TRBJ2-4, with D unresolved. V lost 1 base and J 1 base, leaving 8 bases between the germline ends. Germline CDR1 LNHDA, CDR2 SQIVND (reference sequence). This CDR3 is built from 15 residues.

V and J are TRBV27 and TRBJ1-5; D ambiguous. The CDR3 runs to 15 residues. CDR1 and CDR2 (germline): MNHEY, SMNVEV (reference sequence). Trimming cost V 2 bases and J 2 bases, with 10 bases left between them. The CDR3: CASSLDTLGNQPQHF. The CDR3 bases are TGTGCCAGCAGTTTAGACACCTTAGGCAATCAGCCCCAGCATTTT.

This chain uses TRBV6-6 with TRBJ1-4; a weak D match, TRBD1 (5 bases). Germline V lookup: CDR1 MNHNY, CDR2 SVGAGI (reference sequence). This CDR3 region has 14 residues. V lost 7 bases to trimming and J lost 3 bases, with 12 bases between them. The CDR3 DNA follows: TGTGCCAGCATCACAGGTCCCTCTAATGAAAAACTGTTTTTT. It yields the protein CASITGPSNEKLFF.

This clonotype came up a few times. A read error may produce the germline difference seen at one junction end. This sequence joins TRBV7-7 and TRBJ2-3, with TRBD2 as a possible D gene (5 bases). CDR3 length equals 14 residues. The germline V gene has CDR1 SSHAT and CDR2 FNYEAQ (reference sequence). The CDR3 bases are TGTGCTAGCAGCTTGTCGGGATACACAGATACGCAGTATTTT. Its translation is CASSLSGYTDTQYF.

The gene calls are TRBV15 and TRBJ2-3, with a tentative D call TRBD2 (6 bases). CDR3 length: 14 residues. CDR1 and CDR2 (germline): LNHNV, YYDKDF (reference sequence). V shed 2 bases and J shed 4 bases, with 10 bases lying between them. The CDR3 reads CATSRKWGADTQYF. The DNA for the CDR3 is TGTGCCACCAGCAGAAAATGGGGGGCAGATACGCAGTATTTT.

The chain couples TRBV30 to TRBJ1-5; TRBD1 might be the D (5 bases). This CDR3 is 13 amino acids long. In germline, CDR1 is GTSNPN, CDR2 SVGIG (reference sequence). V was cut by 4 bases and J by 7 bases, with 14 bases left in between. The CDR3 nucleotides read TGTGCCTGGACCAGACAGAACGGACAGCCCCAGCATTTT. Translation gives CAWTRQNGQPQHF.

This clonotype has only one observation. The CDR3 loop is CASSFQENYGYTF. The CDR3 DNA reads as TGTGCCAGCAGTTTTCAGGAGAACTATGGCTACACCTTC. The chain has TRBV28 and TRBJ1-2; D unresolved. The CDR3 length is 13 residues. Germline lookup yields CDR1 MDHEN and CDR2 SYDVKM. Trimming removed 3 bases at V and 2 bases at J, with 7 bases between.

The J gene is TRBJ2-7, the V gene TRBV12-5; TRBD2 aligns across 10 bases. Germline-derived CDR1 and CDR2 are LGHNT and FRNRAP. The CDR3 runs 17 residues. Trimming took 3 bases from V and 3 from J; bases not matched to a gene: 11. The CDR3 sequence: CASGLLTIAGGNYEQYF. CDR3 sequence (DNA): TGTGCTAGTGGTTTACTGACAATAGCGGGAGGTAACTACGAGCAGTACTTC. The entire variable domain, with the rest obtained from reference TRBV12-5 and TRBJ2-7, is as follows: DARVTQTPRHKVTEMGQEVTMRCQPILGHNTVFWYRQTMMQGLELLAYFRNRAPLDDSGMPKDRFSAEMPDATLATLKIQPSEPRDSAVYFCASGLLTIAGGNYEQYFGPGTRLTVT.

The chain couples TRBV7-3 to TRBJ1-2, with D perhaps matching TRBD1 (5 bases). V was cut by 4 bases and J by 5 bases, with 11 bases left in between. The CDR3 extends over 13 amino acids. Germline loops: CDR1 SGHTA, CDR2 FQGTGA. The CDR3 bases are TGTGCCAGCAGCTCCCAATGGGGGTATGGCTACACCTTC. Translation: CASSSQWGYGYTF.

The V and J genes are TRBV20-1 and TRBJ1-2, with D hard to call. The ends were cut back, 3 bases at V and 2 bases at J, with 7 bases in the middle. This CDR3 has 12 residues. The germline CDR1 and CDR2 sequences are DFQATT and SNEGSKA (reference sequence). This CDR3 is CSASIANYGYTF. CDR3 DNA sequence: TGCAGTGCTAGTATCGCCAACTATGGCTACACCTTC.

The chain couples TRBV24-1 to TRBJ2-1; 13 bases agree with TRBD2. CDR3 size: 16 residues. The germline CDR1 and CDR2 sequences are KGHDR and SFDVKD. V was pared by 4 bases and J by 8 bases, with 7 bases of the junction left unmatched. The CDR3 region is CATSDLTSGRSHEQFF. The DNA of the CDR3 is TGTGCCACCAGTGACCTGACTAGCGGGAGGTCGCATGAGCAGTTCTTC.

The chain uses TRBV15 and TRBJ2-7, with D perhaps matching TRBD2 (6 bases). The CDR3 spans 12 residues. CDR1 is LNHNV, CDR2 YYDKDF, per germline (reference sequence). Trimming pared 7 bases from V and 7 bases from J, leaving 14 bases between. CDR3 DNA sequence: TGTGCCACCACGGACGGCGGAGGGGAGCAGTACTTC. This encodes CATTDGGGEQYF.

The genes are TRBV7-3 and TRBJ2-3; no clear D. This CDR3 has 15 residues. The germline V gene encodes CDR1 SGHTA and CDR2 FQGTGA. V was cut by 3 bases and J by 0 bases, with 10 bases left in between. Here the CDR3 DNA reads TGTGCCAGCAGCTTGGGCTCGCCTAGCACAGATACGCAGTATTTT. Translating gives CASSLGSPSTDTQYF.

V usage is TRBV20-1 and J usage is TRBJ2-7; unclear D gene. The germline V gene encodes CDR1 DFQATT and CDR2 SNEGSKA (reference sequence). The CDR3 length is 12 residues. Trimming shortened V by 7 bases and J by 2 bases, and 12 bases separated the two germline ends. CDR3 region: CSGSSATYEQYF. The CDR3 DNA reads as TGCAGTGGTTCGAGCGCTACCTACGAGCAGTACTTC.

The rearrangement links TRBV7-2 to TRBJ1-1, with D unresolved. CDR1 is SGHTA, CDR2 FQGNSA, per germline. CDR3 length equals 13 residues. The V end was cut by 1 base, the J end by 8 bases, with 11 bases between. CDR3 in DNA: TGTGCCAGCAGCTTAGTAGTGGCTCCAGAAGCTTTCTTT. Its protein is CASSLVVAPEAFF.

The genes are TRBV11-2 and TRBJ2-7; 10 positions agree with TRBD2. The germline V gene encodes CDR1 SGHAT and CDR2 FQNNGV. This CDR3 is built from 16 residues. The V segment lost 0 bases and the J segment 3 bases; nucleotides outside the gene matches: 5. CDR3: CASSLEGTSVLYEQYF. CDR3 bases: TGTGCCAGCAGCTTAGAAGGGACTAGCGTCCTCTACGAGCAGTACTTC.

The CDR3 protein is CASSLGHSGANVLTF. The CDR3 bases are TGTGCCAGCAGCCTGGGACACTCTGGGGCCAACGTCCTGACTTTC. The chain recombines TRBV4-2 with TRBJ2-6; D might be TRBD1 (6 bases). Germline CDR1 reads LGHNA; CDR2 reads YNFKEQ. The CDR3 is made up of 15 amino acids. The ends were cut back, 4 bases at V and 0 bases at J, with 7 bases in the middle.

The chain joins TRBV4-1 to TRBJ2-4, with D unclear. This CDR3 contains 13 residues. Trimming took off 0 bases at V and 6 bases at J, with 6 bases between the two ends. Germline lookup yields CDR1 MGHRA and CDR2 YSYEKL. The CDR3 DNA follows: TGCGCCAGCAGCCAAGATCTGAGAAACATTCAGTACTTC. Encoded protein: CASSQDLRNIQYF.

The chain links TRBV3-1 to TRBJ2-2; no clear D. Trimming cost V 7 bases and J 7 bases, with 13 bases left between them. Per germline, CDR1 LGHDT and CDR2 YNNKEL (reference sequence). This CDR3 has 13 amino acids. The DNA for the CDR3 is TGTGCCAGCAAGCGACTCGGCAGCGGGGAGCTGTTTTTT. Its protein product is CASKRLGSGELFF.

The chain's CDR3 is CSATSPTGNEQFF. The CDR3 coding sequence is TGCAGTGCCACCTCACCGACAGGCAATGAGCAGTTCTTC. V gene TRBV20-1 combines with J gene TRBJ2-1; weak D call: TRBD1 (6 bases). CDR3 size: 13 residues. CDR1 is DFQATT and CDR2 is SNEGSKA in the germline V gene (reference sequence). V lost 6 bases and J lost 6, with 15 bases in between.

The chain joins TRBV9 to TRBJ2-7; 9 nucleotides agree with TRBD2. V lost 1 base, J lost 6 bases, and 5 bases stayed unmatched. The CDR3 consists of 14 residues. Germline lookup yields CDR1 SGDLS and CDR2 YYNGEE. CDR3 DNA sequence: TGTGCCAGCAGCGTACTAGCGGGATTTGGCGAGCAGTACTTC. Amino acid sequence: CASSVLAGFGEQYF.